This is a list of T cell receptor beta chains from one sample in a study of identical twins. MiXCR, applied by TCRdb to the 5' RACE reads, yields one record per CDR3 protein. The repertoire consists of around 1.7 million distinct CDR3 sequences, with under 35% occurring once and the leading ten covering about 0.25%. What was sequenced was cord blood. These receptors all come from a newborn girl in good health. Each CDR3 is given with its conserved first and last residue. The D gene is left open where the match is weak. Size is omitted from some rows. Given values are once, few, many or a class for expanded clones.

D	size	J	V	length	CDR3	DNA
.	.	TRBJ1-1	TRBV20-1	13	CSPLVQGNTEAFF	TGCAGTCCGCTAGTACAGGGGAACACTGAAGCTTTCTTT
.	.	TRBJ2-4	TRBV5-1	14	CASRLGLAKNIQYF	TGCGCCAGCAGGTTAGGACTTGCCAAAAACATTCAGTACTTC
.	once	TRBJ2-2	TRBV3-1	16	CASSQSGGSWGGELFF	TGTGCCAGCAGCCAATCCGGGGGTAGTTGGGGCGGGGAGCTGTTTTTT
.	few	TRBJ2-4	TRBV4-1	20	CASSFIPGPNSLLAKNIQYF	TGCGCCAGCAGTTTTATCCCGGGACCTAACAGCTTGCTAGCCAAAAACATTCAGTACTTC
TRBD1	many	TRBJ1-2	TRBV20-1	12	CSASGTGYGYTF	TGCAGTGCTAGCGGGACAGGGTATGGCTACACCTTC
TRBD1	.	TRBJ2-4	TRBV28	17	CASSFSGTGQAKNIQYF	TGTGCCAGCAGTTTTTCCGGGACCGGACAGGCTAAAAACATTCAGTACTTC
TRBD2	.	TRBJ2-1	TRBV30	13	CARSLAGDNEQFF	TGTGCCCGCTCACTAGCGGGGGACAATGAGCAGTTCTTC
TRBD1	.	TRBJ1-1	TRBV4-1	13	CASSHGTGTEAFF	TGCGCCAGCAGCCACGGGACAGGCACTGAAGCTTTCTTT
TRBD2	.	TRBJ2-1	TRBV20-1	19	CSAHPTSGMAHTSYNEQFF	TGCAGTGCTCATCCGACTAGCGGTATGGCCCACACATCGTACAATGAGCAGTTCTTC
.	.	TRBJ2-3	TRBV9	14	CASSVRGAVDTQYF	TGTGCCAGCAGCGTGAGGGGGGCAGTAGATACGCAGTATTTT
.	.	TRBJ2-4	TRBV12-3/TRBV12-4	18	CASSFRLASDRGGNIQYF	TGTGCCAGCAGTTTCCGCTTGGCTTCAGACAGGGGAGGGAACATTCAGTACTTC
TRBD2	few	TRBJ2-5	TRBV25-1	13	CASMGLAGETQYF	TGTGCCAGCATGGGACTAGCGGGGGAGACCCAGTACTTC
.	.	TRBJ2-3	TRBV11-2	15	CASSLLRGGRDTQYF	TGTGCCAGCAGCTTATTACGTGGGGGGCGGGATACGCAGTATTTT
.	.	TRBJ2-3	TRBV5-6	14	CASSWDLSTDTQYF	TGTGCCAGCAGCTGGGACTTATCCACCGATACGCAGTATTTT
.	.	TRBJ1-1	TRBV29-1	11	CSVRGDTEAFF	TGCAGCGTTCGGGGAGACACTGAAGCTTTCTTT
.	.	TRBJ1-1	TRBV7-9	15	CASSSWTVRNTEAFF	TGTGCCAGCAGCTCCTGGACTGTGCGGAACACTGAAGCTTTCTTT
.	few	TRBJ1-1	TRBV5-6	15	CASSPSQVVGTEAFF	TGTGCCAGCAGCCCATCTCAGGTAGTGGGCACTGAAGCTTTCTTT
.	.	TRBJ2-3	TRBV20-1	16	CSARGPRDPSTDTQYF	TGCAGTGCTAGAGGACCCCGGGACCCTTCAACAGATACGCAGTATTTT
.	few	TRBJ2-1	TRBV28	16	CASLKGQFGFYNEQFF	TGTGCCAGCCTTAAAGGACAATTCGGGTTCTACAATGAGCAGTTCTTC
.	.	TRBJ2-7	TRBV28	14	CASRLEGSYNEQYF	TGTGCCAGCAGGCTGGAGGGCTCCTACAATGAGCAGTACTTC
TRBD1	few	TRBJ2-5	TRBV7-2	15	CASSSDRGRYNEQYF	TGTGCCAGCAGCTCGGACAGGGGGCGCTACAATGAGCAGTACTTC
TRBD1	.	TRBJ1-2	TRBV9	14	CASSTGGRDYGYTF	TGTGCCAGCAGCACAGGGGGTCGCGACTATGGCTACACCTTC
.	many	TRBJ2-3	TRBV14	15	CASSSPGLRTDTQYF	TGTGCCAGCAGCAGTCCCGGACTCCGCACAGATACGCAGTATTTT
TRBD2	.	TRBJ2-1	TRBV12-5	17	CASGLVVAGGHYNEQFF	TGTGCTAGTGGTTTGGTAGTGGCGGGGGGGCACTACAATGAGCAGTTCTTC
TRBD2	few	TRBJ2-1	TRBV5-1	16	CASSLVTSGEGPEQFF	TGCGCCAGCAGCTTGGTTACTAGCGGAGAGGGACCTGAGCAGTTCTTC